This paragraph covers one T cell receptor (beta chain) sequence. Its antigen remains unidentified. This specimen comes from a study of cytomegalovirus exposure and HLA in healthy donors. Notes on the study in general: It has been reported that TCR beta sequences accurately predicted the HLA-A and HLA-B alleles of most subjects. Later analysis suggested links between common viral pathogens and several top significant clusters. Indistinguishability led to the exclusion of some V segments, TRBV6-2 and TRBV6-3 included.

Germline CDR1 MGHRA, CDR2 YSYEKL. With 7 bases removed from V and 3 bases from J, the gap between germline ends came to 12 bases. The CDR3 is made up of 13 amino acids. Primers: 60 Vbeta forward and 13 Jbeta reverse. Here immunoSEQ multiplex PCR was the method, and the copy in TCRdb shows in-frame clones only, minus some. Among 110,000 to 150,000 clones listed, 75% to 80% were seen once. This TCR was recovered from a woman in her twenties or thirties in good health and CMV-seronegative. Sequencing used PBMCs. This chain links TRBV4-1 with TRBJ1-1; a weak D match, TRBD1 (5 bases). The CDR3 region is CASTRLRDTEAFF. CDR3 bases: TGCGCCAGCACCCGGCTCAGGGACACTGAAGCTTTCTTT.